The sequence of this TCR beta chain was determined in a study of shared clonotypes between healthy human individuals. Libraries were prepared by immunoSEQ multiplex PCR; TCRdb keeps only in-frame clonotypes and omits some of them. The table shows about 2.1 million clones, with 93% occurring only once. Naive CD8 cells comprised CD45RO-negative, CCR7-positively selected cells, excluding terminally differentiated effector memory CD45RA+ cells. The clonotype originates from a young man in good health. Some clones in this sample may be carry-over from other donors' samples. The sequencing sample was made of naive CD8+ T cells from PBMCs.

The CDR3 sequence: CASSPWTGPNTEAFF. CDR3 nucleotides: TGCGCCAGCAGTCCGTGGACGGGCCCGAACACTGAAGCTTTCTTT. This rearrangement joins TRBV23-1 to TRBJ1-1; D ambiguous. Being an ORF, TRBV23-1 has a function that is uncertain. Trimming took 4 bases from V and 1 from J, leaving 13 bases between them. The CDR3 has 15 amino acids.